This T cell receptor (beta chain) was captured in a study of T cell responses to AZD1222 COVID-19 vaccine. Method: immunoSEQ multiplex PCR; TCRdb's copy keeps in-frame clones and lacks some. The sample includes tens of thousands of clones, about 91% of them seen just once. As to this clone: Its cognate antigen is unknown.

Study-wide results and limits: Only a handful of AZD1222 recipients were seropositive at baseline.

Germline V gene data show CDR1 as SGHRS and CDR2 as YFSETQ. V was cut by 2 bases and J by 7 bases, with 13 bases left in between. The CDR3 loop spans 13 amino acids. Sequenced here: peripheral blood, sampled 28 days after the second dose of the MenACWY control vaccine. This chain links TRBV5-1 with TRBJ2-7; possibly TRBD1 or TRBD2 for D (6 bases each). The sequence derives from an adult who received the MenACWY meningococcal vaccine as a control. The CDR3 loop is CASSLTQGGEQYF. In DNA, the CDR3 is TGCGCCAGCAGCTTAACACAGGGAGGTGAGCAGTACTTC.